The 16 T cell receptor beta chains listed next were all sequenced from one sample in a study of early T cells in non-severe SARS-CoV-2 infection. MiXCR, applied by TCRdb to the 5' RACE reads, yields one record per CDR3 protein. The sample has tens of thousands of distinct CDR3 sequences, about 5.3% seen once. The sequenced material came from whole blood. These receptors all stem from an adult who was a healthcare worker with PCR-confirmed SARS-CoV-2 infection or an uninfected control (not recorded which).

This clonotype was detected only a few times. The chain carries TRBV5-1 and TRBJ1-2; no firm D call. This CDR3 region has 17 residues. Germline V CDR1 and CDR2: SGHRS, YFSETQ. Between the trimmed V and J ends, which lost 5 bases and 8 bases, there was a span of 28 bases. The CDR3 region has the DNA TGCGCCAGCAGATCCGGACCCCCCGGACCGATGACGGGGGGCTACACCTTC. Encoded protein: CASRSGPPGPMTGGYTF.

V and J are TRBV11-2 and TRBJ1-6; a weak D match, TRBD1 (5 bases). The CDR3 is 15 amino acids. The germline V gene has CDR1 SGHAT and CDR2 FQNNGV. V was cut by 5 bases and J by 6 bases, with 14 bases left in between. The DNA of the CDR3 is TGTGCCAGCAGCCCCGGGGCGGAGACTAATTCACCCCTCCACTTT. Its translation is CASSPGAETNSPLHF.

The sample holds many counts of this clonotype. The rearrangement links TRBV5-6 to TRBJ2-1; TRBD2 aligns across 11 bases. The V gene end was trimmed by 0 bases and the J gene end by 4 bases; junction bases not matched to a gene: 0. This CDR3 region has 15 residues. The germline gives CDR1 SGHDT, CDR2 YYEEEE. The CDR3 loop is CASSLGLAGYNEQFF. The CDR3 DNA reads TGTGCCAGCAGCTTGGGACTAGCGGGATACAATGAGCAGTTCTTC. The full variable domain, its missing parts supplied by reference TRBV5-6 and TRBJ2-1, is DAGVTQSPTHLIKTRGQQVTLRCSPKSGHDTVSWYQQALGQGPQFIFQYYEEEERQRGNFPDRFSGHQFPNYSSELNVNALLLGDSALYLCASSLGLAGYNEQFFGPGTRLTVL.

The table lists this clonotype with a few counts. This rearrangement joins TRBV7-9 to TRBJ1-5; D might be TRBD1 (5 bases). Germline values: CDR1 SEHNR, CDR2 FQNEAQ (reference sequence). V gave up 1 base and J gave up 4 bases, with 8 bases separating them. This CDR3 is 14 amino acids long. The CDR3 spells CASSLGAGNQPQHF. CDR3 sequence (DNA): TGTGCCAGCAGCTTAGGGGCAGGGAATCAGCCCCAGCATTTT.

In its sample, this clonotype was seen many times. The chain carries TRBV6-6 and TRBJ1-5; D is undetermined. This CDR3 region has 13 residues. From germline, CDR1 is MNHNY and CDR2 SVGAGI (reference sequence). V was trimmed by 4 bases and J by 5 bases, leaving 9 bases between them. CDR3 protein: CASSLGGYQPQHF. The CDR3 DNA follows: TGTGCCAGCAGTTTGGGAGGATATCAGCCCCAGCATTTT.

This chain joins TRBV4-2 and TRBJ1-2; D is unclear. Trimming removed 0 bases from V and 4 bases from J, with 9 bases in between. The CDR3 extends over 14 amino acids. The V gene's germline CDR1 is LGHNA and CDR2 YNFKEQ. CDR3 protein: CASSQDDSGYGYTF. As DNA, the CDR3 is TGTGCCAGCAGCCAAGATGATTCAGGCTATGGCTACACCTTC.

In this sample, this clonotype is medium-sized. V is TRBV7-9 and J is TRBJ2-3, with 8 bases identical to TRBD2. The J segment lost 0 bases and the V segment lost 5 bases, leaving 7 bases of the junction unmatched. The CDR3 loop spans 16 amino acids. Germline V lookup: CDR1 SEHNR, CDR2 FQNEAQ (reference sequence). The CDR3 DNA sequence: TGTGCCAGCAGCGCACAACCTAGCGGGAGCACAGATACGCAGTATTTT. Translated: CASSAQPSGSTDTQYF.

In this sample, this clonotype is large. The chain couples TRBV20-1 to TRBJ2-1; TRBD1 aligns across 8 bases. The CDR3 totals 16 residues. Losses at the gene ends were 3 bases for V and 7 bases for J; bases not matched to a gene: 14. Germline assignment: CDR1 DFQATT and CDR2 SNEGSKA (reference sequence). Written as DNA, the CDR3 is TGCAGTGCTAGGTCGAGACAGGGGTGGAGGGATAATGAGCAGTTCTTC. It yields the protein CSARSRQGWRDNEQFF.

This clonotype was recorded at least ten times. The chain combines TRBV5-1 with TRBJ2-5, with 7 bases fitting TRBD1. Germline V lookup: CDR1 SGHRS, CDR2 YFSETQ. The length of the CDR3 is 18 residues. V shed 7 bases and J 0 bases; nucleotides not matched to a gene: 18. This CDR3 reads CASLGQAGDGPYQETQYF. In nucleotides, the CDR3 is TGCGCCAGCCTCGGACAGGCCGGGGACGGCCCGTACCAAGAGACCCAGTACTTC.

At least ten counts were recorded for this clonotype. This chain joins TRBV12-3 or TRBV12-4 and TRBJ1-2; no definite D call. Trimming cost V 7 bases and J 0 bases, with 15 bases left between them. CDR3 size: 15 residues. The CDR3 is CASNKEGRSNYGYTF. CDR3 nucleotides: TGTGCCAGCAACAAAGAAGGAAGGTCTAACTATGGCTACACCTTC.

J is TRBJ2-5 and V is TRBV20-1, with 8 bases fitting TRBD2. With 3 bases clipped from V and 4 bases from J, the junction kept 10 bases outside the gene matches. CDR3 length: 15 residues. Germline V lookup: CDR1 DFQATT, CDR2 SNEGSKA (reference sequence). As DNA, the CDR3 is TGCAGTGCTAGTATGTTAGCGGGATCGACAGAGACCCAGTACTTC. Translation: CSASMLAGSTETQYF.

This clonotype was observed many times. This chain uses TRBV5-1 with TRBJ2-1; 7 nucleotides align to TRBD2. The CDR3 has 14 residues. In germline, CDR1 is SGHRS, CDR2 YFSETQ. V trimming: 4 bases; J trimming: 8 bases; junction bases outside the gene matches: 9. The CDR3, as DNA: TGCGCCAGCAGCCCCCGCGCGGGAGAGGATGAGCAGTTCTTC. It codes for CASSPRAGEDEQFF.

This clonotype was picked up many times. This sequence joins TRBV7-2 and TRBJ1-5, with D possibly TRBD1 on 6 matching bases. V lost 8 bases, J lost 7 bases, and 21 bases lay in between. CDR1 SGHTA and CDR2 FQGNSA come from the germline V gene. This CDR3 is built from 15 residues. This CDR3 reads CASSPNGGAGQPQHF. The DNA of the CDR3 is TGTGCCAGCTCCCCTAACGGGGGGGCAGGACAGCCCCAGCATTTT.

This clonotype was seen more than once but under ten times. V usage is TRBV9 and J usage is TRBJ2-7; unclear D gene. Germline CDR1 SGDLS, CDR2 YYNGEE. The germline V and J ends were trimmed by 3 bases and 1 base, with 14 bases remaining between them. CDR3 size: 15 residues. The CDR3: CASSARFGPSYEQYF. The DNA of the CDR3 is TGTGCCAGCAGCGCACGATTCGGGCCGTCCTACGAGCAGTACTTC.

This clonotype was observed a few times. This chain connects TRBV7-9 to TRBJ2-1, with 14 nucleotides matching TRBD2. J gave up 10 bases and V 4 bases, and 6 bases lay outside the gene matches. The germline CDR1 and CDR2 sequences are SEHNR and FQNEAQ (reference sequence). The CDR3 extends over 15 amino acids. The CDR3 DNA is TGTGCCAGCAGCTACGGGACTAGCGGGAGCGGGGAGCAGTTCTTC. Translating gives CASSYGTSGSGEQFF.

This clonotype was seen ten or more times. The chain couples TRBV28 to TRBJ2-2; unclear D gene. Germline V gives CDR1 MDHEN, CDR2 SYDVKM. Trimming removed 3 bases from V and 0 bases from J, with 5 bases in between. The CDR3 covers 14 residues. The CDR3 DNA sequence: TGTGCCAGCAGTTTTAAAACGAACACCGGGGAGCTGTTTTTT. It is translated as CASSFKTNTGELFF.